This T cell receptor (beta chain) came from a study of cytomegalovirus exposure and HLA in healthy donors. The study, taken as a whole, reports: Published work reported that the classifier diagnosed cytomegalovirus status with high specificity and sensitivity. First-cohort TCR clusters were later found to tend to co-occur in the 120 validation repertoires. There were 150 to 200 TCR beta chains listed as cytomegalovirus-associated.

Here immunoSEQ multiplex PCR was the method, and the copy in TCRdb shows in-frame clones only, minus some. The repertoire holds around 350,000 clones, approximately 90% seen once, with 0.83% in the top ten. Concerning this clone itself: What it recognizes is unknown.

The germline V gene has CDR1 SEHNR and CDR2 FQNEAQ (reference sequence). This CDR3 is 17 amino acids long. With 4 bases removed from V and 0 bases from J, the gap between germline ends came to 15 bases. The receptor comes from a young woman in good health and CMV-seronegative. The V gene is TRBV7-9, the J gene TRBJ2-2; D not resolved. The material sequenced was PBMCs. The CDR3, as DNA: TGTGCCAGCAGCTCCCCTGACATGTTGGCGAACACCGGGGAGCTGTTTTTT. As protein: CASSSPDMLANTGELFF.